The clone carrying this T cell receptor beta chain was observed a handful of times. TCRdb used MiXCR to reprocess the 5' RACE reads, holding one entry per CDR3 protein. The sample lists 120,000 to 150,000 distinct CDR3 sequences, 15% to 20% seen once, with approximately 2% in the top ten. This entry comes from a study of T-cell memory formation after mild COVID-19. This TCR was sampled from an adult woman who had mild COVID-19 (a few samples of this study predate the infection). Cell type and time point are not known. Sequences were obtained from PBMCs or a T cell subset sorted from them (not recorded which).

This CDR3 reads CASSQLAGTTDTQYF. The CDR3 nucleotides read TGTGCCAGCAGCCAACTAGCGGGGACTACGGATACGCAGTATTTT. The chain recombines TRBV11-2 with TRBJ2-3; 10 bases line up with TRBD2. V shed 5 bases, J shed 6 bases, and the junction held 8 bases outside the gene matches. The length of the CDR3 is 15 residues. The germline CDR1 and CDR2 sequences are SGHAT and FQNNGV.